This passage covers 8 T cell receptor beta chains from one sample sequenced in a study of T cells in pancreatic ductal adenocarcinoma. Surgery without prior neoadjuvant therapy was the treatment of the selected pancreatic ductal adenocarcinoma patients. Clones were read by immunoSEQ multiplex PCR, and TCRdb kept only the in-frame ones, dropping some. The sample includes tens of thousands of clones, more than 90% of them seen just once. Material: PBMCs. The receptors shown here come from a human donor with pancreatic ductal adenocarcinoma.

The CDR3 region has the DNA TGTGCCAGCAGCTTAGGGGCGGAACTAGCCTACAATGAGCAGTTCTTC. This translates into CASSLGAELAYNEQFF. V is TRBV7-8 and J is TRBJ2-1, with a possible D match to TRBD2 (5 bases). The CDR3 is 16 residues long. Germline V lookup: CDR1 SGHVS, CDR2 FQNEAQ. With 1 base removed from V and 2 bases from J, the gap between germline ends came to 12 bases.

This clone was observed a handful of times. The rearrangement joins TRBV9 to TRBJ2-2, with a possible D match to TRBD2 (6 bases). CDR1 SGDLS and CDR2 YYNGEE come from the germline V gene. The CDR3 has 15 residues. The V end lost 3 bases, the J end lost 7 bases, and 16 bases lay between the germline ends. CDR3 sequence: CASSAQTSLGGELFF. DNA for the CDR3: TGTGCCAGCAGCGCCCAGACTAGTCTTGGCGGGGAGCTGTTTTTT.

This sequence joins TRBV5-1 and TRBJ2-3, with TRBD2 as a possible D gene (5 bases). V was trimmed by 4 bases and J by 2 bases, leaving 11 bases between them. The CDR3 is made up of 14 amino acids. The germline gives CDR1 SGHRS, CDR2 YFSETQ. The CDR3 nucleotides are TGCGCCAGCAGCCCGGGGTTGCTCACAGATACGCAGTATTTT. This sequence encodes CASSPGLLTDTQYF.

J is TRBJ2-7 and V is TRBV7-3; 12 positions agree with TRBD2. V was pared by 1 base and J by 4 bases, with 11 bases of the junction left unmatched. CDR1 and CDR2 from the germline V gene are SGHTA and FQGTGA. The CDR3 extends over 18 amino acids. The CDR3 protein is CASSLNPPTSGSGYEQYF. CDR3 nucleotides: TGTGCCAGCAGCTTAAACCCCCCGACTAGCGGGAGTGGGTACGAGCAGTACTTC.

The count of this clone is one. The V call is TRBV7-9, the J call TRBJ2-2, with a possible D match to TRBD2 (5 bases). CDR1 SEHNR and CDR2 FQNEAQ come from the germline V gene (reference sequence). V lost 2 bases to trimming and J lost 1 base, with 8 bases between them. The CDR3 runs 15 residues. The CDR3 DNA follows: TGTGCCAGCAGCTTACGGGAAGTGAACACCGGGGAGCTGTTTTTT. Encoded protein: CASSLREVNTGELFF. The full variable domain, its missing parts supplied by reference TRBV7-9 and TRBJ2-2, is DTGVSQNPRHKITKRGQNVTFRCDPISEHNRLYWYRQTLGQGPEFLTYFQNEAQLEKSRLLSDRFSAERPKGSFSTLEIQRTEQGDSAMYLCASSLREVNTGELFFGEGSRLTVL.

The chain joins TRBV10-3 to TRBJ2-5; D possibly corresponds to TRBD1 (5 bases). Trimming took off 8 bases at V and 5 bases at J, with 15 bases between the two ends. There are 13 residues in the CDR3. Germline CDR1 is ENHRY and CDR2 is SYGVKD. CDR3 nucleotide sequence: TGTGCCATCGGGGCTACCGATGGGGAGACCCAGTACTTC. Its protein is CAIGATDGETQYF.

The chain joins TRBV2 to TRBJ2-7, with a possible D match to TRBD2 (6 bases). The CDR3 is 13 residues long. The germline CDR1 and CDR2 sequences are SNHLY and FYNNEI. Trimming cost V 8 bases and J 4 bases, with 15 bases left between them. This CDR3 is CASRSGASYEQYF. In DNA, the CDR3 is TGTGCCAGCCGGTCGGGAGCGTCGTACGAGCAGTACTTC.

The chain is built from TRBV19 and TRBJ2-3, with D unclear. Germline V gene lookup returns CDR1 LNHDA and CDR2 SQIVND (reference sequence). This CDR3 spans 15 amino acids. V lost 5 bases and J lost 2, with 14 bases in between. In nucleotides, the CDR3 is TGTGCCAGTAGTGGGTACCCGGGCCTCACAGATACGCAGTATTTT. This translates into CASSGYPGLTDTQYF.